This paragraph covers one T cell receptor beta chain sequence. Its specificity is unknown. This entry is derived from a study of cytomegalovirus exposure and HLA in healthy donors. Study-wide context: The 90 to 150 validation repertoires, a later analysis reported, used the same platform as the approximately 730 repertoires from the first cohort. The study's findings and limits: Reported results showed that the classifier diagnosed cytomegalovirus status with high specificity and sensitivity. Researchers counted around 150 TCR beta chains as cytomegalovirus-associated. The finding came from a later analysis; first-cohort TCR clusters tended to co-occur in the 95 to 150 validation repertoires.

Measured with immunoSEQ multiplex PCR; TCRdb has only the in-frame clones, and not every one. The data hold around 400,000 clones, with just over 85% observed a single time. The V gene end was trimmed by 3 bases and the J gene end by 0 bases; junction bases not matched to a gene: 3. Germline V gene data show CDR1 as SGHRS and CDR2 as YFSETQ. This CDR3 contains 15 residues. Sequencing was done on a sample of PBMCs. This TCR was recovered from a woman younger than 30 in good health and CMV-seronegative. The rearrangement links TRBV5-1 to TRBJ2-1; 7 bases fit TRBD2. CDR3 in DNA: TGCGCCAGCAGCTCGCTAGCGGACTCCTACAATGAGCAGTTCTTC. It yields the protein CASSSLADSYNEQFF.